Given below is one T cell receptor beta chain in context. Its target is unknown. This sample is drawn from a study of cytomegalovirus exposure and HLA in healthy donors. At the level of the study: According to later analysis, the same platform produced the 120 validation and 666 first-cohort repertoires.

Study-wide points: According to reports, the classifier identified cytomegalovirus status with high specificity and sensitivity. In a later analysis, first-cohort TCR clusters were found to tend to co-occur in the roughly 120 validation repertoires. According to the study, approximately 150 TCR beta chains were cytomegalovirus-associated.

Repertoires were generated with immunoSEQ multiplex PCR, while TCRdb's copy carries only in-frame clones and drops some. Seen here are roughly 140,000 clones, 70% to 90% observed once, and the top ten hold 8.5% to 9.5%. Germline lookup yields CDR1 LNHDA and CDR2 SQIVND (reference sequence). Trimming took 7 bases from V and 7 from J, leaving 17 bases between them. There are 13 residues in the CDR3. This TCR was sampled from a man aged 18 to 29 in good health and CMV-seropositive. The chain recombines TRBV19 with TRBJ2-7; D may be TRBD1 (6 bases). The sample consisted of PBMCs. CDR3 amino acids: CASTGTRVGEQYF. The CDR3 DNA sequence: TGTGCCAGTACCGGGACAAGGGTCGGTGAGCAGTACTTC.